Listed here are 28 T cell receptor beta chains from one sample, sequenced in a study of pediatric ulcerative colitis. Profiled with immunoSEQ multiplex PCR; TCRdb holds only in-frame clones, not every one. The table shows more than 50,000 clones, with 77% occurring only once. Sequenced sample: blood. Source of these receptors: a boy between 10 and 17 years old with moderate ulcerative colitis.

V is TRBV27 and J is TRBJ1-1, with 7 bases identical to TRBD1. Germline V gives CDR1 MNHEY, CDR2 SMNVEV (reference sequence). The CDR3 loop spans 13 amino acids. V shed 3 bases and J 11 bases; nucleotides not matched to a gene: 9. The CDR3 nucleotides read TGTGCCAGCAGTTTCAAGACAGGGCTGTCGGCTTTCTTT. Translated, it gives CASSFKTGLSAFF.

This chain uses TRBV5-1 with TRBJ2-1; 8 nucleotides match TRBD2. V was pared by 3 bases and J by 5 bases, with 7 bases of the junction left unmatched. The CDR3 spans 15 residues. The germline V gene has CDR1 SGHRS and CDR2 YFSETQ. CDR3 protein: CASSSLLAGNNEQFF. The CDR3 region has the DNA TGCGCCAGCAGCTCTCTTTTAGCGGGGAACAATGAGCAGTTCTTC. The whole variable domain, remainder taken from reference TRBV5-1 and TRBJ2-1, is KAGVTQTPRYLIKTRGQQVTLSCSPISGHRSVSWYQQTPGQGLQFLFEYFSETQRNKGNFPGRFSGRQFSNSRSEMNVSTLELGDSALYLCASSSLLAGNNEQFFGPGTRLTVL.

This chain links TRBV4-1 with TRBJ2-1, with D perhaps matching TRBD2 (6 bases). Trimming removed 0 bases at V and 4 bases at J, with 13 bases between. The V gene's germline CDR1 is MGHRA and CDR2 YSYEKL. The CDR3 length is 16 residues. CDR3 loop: CASSQDRTGSYNEQFF. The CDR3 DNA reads TGCGCCAGCAGCCAAGATAGGACCGGGAGTTACAATGAGCAGTTCTTC.

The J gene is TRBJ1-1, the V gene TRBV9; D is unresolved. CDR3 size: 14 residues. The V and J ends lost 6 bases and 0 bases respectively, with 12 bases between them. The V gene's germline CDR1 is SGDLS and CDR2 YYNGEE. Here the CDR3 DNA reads TGTGCCAGCACCCCCGGCTTTTTGAACACTGAAGCTTTCTTT. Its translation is CASTPGFLNTEAFF.

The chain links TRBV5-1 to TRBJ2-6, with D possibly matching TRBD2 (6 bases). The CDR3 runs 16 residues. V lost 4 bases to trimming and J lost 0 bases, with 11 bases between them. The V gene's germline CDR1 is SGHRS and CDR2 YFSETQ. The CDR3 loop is CASSPEGNSGANVLTF. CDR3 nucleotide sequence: TGCGCCAGCAGCCCGGAGGGTAACTCTGGGGCCAACGTCCTGACTTTC.

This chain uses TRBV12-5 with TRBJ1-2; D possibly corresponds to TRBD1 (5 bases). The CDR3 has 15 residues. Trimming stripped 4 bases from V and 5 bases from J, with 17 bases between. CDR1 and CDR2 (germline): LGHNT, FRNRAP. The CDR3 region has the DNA TGTGCTAGTGGTTCCCCGTCGACAGAGAGATATGGCTACACCTTC. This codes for CASGSPSTERYGYTF.

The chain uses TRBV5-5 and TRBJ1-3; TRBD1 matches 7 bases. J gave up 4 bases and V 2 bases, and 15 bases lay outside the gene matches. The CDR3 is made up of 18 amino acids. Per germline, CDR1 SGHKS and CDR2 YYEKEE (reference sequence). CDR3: CASSFRVQDRPGGNTIYF. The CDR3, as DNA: TGTGCCAGCAGCTTCCGAGTGCAGGACAGGCCGGGGGGAAACACCATATATTTT.

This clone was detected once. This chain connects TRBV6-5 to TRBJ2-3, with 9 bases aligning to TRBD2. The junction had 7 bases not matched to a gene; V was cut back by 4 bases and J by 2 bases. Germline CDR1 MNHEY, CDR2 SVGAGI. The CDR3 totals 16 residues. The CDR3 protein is CASSSQTSGSTDTQYF. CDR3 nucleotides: TGTGCCAGCAGTTCCCAGACTAGCGGATCCACAGATACGCAGTATTTT.

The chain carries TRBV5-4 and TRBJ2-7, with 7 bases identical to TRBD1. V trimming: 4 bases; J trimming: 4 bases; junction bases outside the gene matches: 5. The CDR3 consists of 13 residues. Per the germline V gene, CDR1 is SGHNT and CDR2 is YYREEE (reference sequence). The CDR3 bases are TGTGCCAGCAGCCCTCCGGGACAGTACGAGCAGTACTTC. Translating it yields CASSPPGQYEQYF.

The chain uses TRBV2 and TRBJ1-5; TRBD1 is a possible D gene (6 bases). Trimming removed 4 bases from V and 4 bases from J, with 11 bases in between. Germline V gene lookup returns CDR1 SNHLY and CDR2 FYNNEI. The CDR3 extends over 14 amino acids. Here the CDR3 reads CASSVEQGNQPQHF. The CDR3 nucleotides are TGTGCCAGCAGTGTAGAACAGGGAAATCAGCCCCAGCATTTT.

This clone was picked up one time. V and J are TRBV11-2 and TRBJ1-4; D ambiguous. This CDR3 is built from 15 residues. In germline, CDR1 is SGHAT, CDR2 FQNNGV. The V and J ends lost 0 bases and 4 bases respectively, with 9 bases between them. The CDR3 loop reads CASSLDLAFNEKLFF. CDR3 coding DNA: TGTGCCAGCAGCTTAGATCTAGCTTTTAATGAAAAACTGTTTTTT.

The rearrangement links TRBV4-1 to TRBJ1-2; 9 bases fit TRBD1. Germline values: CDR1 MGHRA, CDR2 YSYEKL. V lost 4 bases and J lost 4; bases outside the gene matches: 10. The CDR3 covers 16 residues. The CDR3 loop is CASSLEDRGFAYGYTF. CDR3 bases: TGCGCCAGCAGCCTAGAGGACAGGGGTTTCGCCTATGGCTACACCTTC.

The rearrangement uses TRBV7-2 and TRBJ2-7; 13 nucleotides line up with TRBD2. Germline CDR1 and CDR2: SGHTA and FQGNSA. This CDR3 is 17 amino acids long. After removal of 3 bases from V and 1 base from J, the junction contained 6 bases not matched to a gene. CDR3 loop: CASSFRTSGSGSYEQYF. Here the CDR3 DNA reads TGTGCCAGCAGCTTTCGGACTAGCGGGAGCGGGTCCTACGAGCAGTACTTC.

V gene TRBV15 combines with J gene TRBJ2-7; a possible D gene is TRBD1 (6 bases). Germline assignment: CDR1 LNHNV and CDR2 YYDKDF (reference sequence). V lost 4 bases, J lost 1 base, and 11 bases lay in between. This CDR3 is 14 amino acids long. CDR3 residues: CATSKDRLSYEQYF. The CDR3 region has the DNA TGTGCCACCAGCAAAGACAGGTTATCCTACGAGCAGTACTTC.

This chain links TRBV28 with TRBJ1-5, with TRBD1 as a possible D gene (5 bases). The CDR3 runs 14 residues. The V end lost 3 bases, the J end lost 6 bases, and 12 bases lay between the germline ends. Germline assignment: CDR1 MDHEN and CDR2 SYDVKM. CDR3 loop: CASSFIGVSQPQHF. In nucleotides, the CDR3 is TGTGCCAGCAGTTTTATAGGGGTGAGTCAGCCCCAGCATTTT.

CDR3 nucleotides: TGTGCCAGCAGCCCACAGGGACCTAGGTGCTACACCTTC. Protein sequence: CASSPQGPRCYTF. J is TRBJ1-2 and V is TRBV7-3, with D tentatively TRBD1 (6 bases). The CDR3 has 13 residues. With 5 bases removed from V and 9 bases from J, the gap between germline ends came to 16 bases. Germline loops: CDR1 SGHTA, CDR2 FQGTGA.

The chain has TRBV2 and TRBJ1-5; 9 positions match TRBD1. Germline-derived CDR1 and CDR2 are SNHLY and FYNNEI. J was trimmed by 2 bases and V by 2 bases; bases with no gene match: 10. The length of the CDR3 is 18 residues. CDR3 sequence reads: CASSERGTGFGGNQPQHF. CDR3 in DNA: TGTGCCAGCAGTGAAAGGGGGACAGGGTTTGGAGGCAATCAGCCCCAGCATTTT.

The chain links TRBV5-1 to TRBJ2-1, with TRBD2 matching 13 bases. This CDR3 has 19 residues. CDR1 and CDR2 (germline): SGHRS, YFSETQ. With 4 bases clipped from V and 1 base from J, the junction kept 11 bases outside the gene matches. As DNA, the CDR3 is TGCGCCAGCAGCCAACCCCGACTAGCGGGGGGCGTTTCCTACAATGAGCAGTTCTTC. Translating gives CASSQPRLAGGVSYNEQFF.

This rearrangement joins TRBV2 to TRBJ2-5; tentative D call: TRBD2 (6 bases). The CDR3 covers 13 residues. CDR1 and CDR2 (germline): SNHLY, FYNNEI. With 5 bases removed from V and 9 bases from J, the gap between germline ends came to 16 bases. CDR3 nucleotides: TGTGCCAGCAGTTTACGGGAGCCGTCCGCCCAGTACTTC. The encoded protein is CASSLREPSAQYF.

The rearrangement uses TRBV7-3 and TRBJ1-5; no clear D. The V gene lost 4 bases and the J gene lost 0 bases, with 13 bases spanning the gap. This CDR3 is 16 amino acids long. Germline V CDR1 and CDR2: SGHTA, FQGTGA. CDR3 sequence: CASSSRGVDSNQPQHF. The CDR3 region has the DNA TGTGCCAGCAGCTCCCGCGGGGTCGATAGCAATCAGCCCCAGCATTTT.

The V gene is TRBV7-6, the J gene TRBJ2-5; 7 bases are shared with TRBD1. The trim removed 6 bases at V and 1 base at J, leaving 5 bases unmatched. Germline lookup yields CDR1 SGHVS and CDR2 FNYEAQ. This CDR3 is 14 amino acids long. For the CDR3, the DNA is TGTGCCAGCAGTCCGACAGGGTCCCAAGAGACCCAGTACTTC. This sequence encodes CASSPTGSQETQYF.

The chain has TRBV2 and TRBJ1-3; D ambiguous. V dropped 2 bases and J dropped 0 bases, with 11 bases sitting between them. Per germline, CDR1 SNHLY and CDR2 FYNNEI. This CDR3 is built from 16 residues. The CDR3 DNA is TGTGCCAGCAGTGAACTGGCCCATCCCTCTGGAAACACCATATATTTT. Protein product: CASSELAHPSGNTIYF.

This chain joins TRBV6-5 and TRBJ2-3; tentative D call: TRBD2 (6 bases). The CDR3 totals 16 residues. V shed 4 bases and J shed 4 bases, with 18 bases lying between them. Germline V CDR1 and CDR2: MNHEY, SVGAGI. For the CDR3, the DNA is TGTGCCAGCAGTTGGACACTTCGGGAGCAGGCAGATACGCAGTATTTT. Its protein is CASSWTLREQADTQYF.

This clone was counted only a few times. CDR3 DNA sequence: TGTGCCAGCAGGCGACAGCATAATGAAAAACTGTTTTTT. Protein sequence: CASRRQHNEKLFF. The chain links TRBV6-5 to TRBJ1-4, with D perhaps TRBD1 (5 bases). CDR1 and CDR2 (germline): MNHEY, SVGAGI. CDR3 length: 13 residues. Trimming cost V 6 bases and J 4 bases, with 9 bases left between them.

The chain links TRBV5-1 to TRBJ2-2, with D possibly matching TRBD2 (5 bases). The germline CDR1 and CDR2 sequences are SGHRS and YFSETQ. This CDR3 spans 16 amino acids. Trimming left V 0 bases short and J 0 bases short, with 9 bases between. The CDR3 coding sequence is TGCGCCAGCAGCTTGGTGACGGGGACGAACACCGGGGAGCTGTTTTTT. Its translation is CASSLVTGTNTGELFF. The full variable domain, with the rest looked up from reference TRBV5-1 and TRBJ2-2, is KAGVTQTPRYLIKTRGQQVTLSCSPISGHRSVSWYQQTPGQGLQFLFEYFSETQRNKGNFPGRFSGRQFSNSRSEMNVSTLELGDSALYLCASSLVTGTNTGELFFGEGSRLTVL.

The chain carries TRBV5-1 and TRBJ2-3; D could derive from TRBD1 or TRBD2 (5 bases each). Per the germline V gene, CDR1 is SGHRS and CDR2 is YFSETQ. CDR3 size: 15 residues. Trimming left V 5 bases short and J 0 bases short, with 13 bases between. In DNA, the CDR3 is TGCGCCAGCAGGTCTCCGGGGCGAAGCACAGATACGCAGTATTTT. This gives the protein CASRSPGRSTDTQYF.

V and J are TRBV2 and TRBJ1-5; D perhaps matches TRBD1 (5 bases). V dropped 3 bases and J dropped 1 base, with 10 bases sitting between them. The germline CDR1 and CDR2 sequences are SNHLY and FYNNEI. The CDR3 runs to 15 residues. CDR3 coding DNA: TGTGCCAGCAGTGATCGGGGGTCGAGCAATCAGCCCCAGCATTTT. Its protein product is CASSDRGSSNQPQHF.

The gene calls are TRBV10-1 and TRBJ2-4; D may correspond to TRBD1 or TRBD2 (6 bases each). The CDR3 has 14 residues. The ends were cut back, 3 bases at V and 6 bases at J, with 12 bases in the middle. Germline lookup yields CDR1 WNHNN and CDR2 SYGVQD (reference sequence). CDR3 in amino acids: CASSDGGPGNIQYF. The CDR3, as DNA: TGCGCCAGCAGTGACGGGGGCCCCGGAAACATTCAGTACTTC.